What follows are 28 T cell receptor beta chains derived from one specimen sequenced in a study of OX40 agonist ivuxolimab in advanced cancers. Some clones are missing from TCRdb's copy, which holds only in-frame ones; the method was immunoSEQ multiplex PCR. The sample records approximately 60,000 clones, about nine tenths being singletons. This specimen consisted of CD4+ or CD8+ T cells sorted from blood, obtained in a trial of the OX40 agonist ivuxolimab. Source of these receptors: an adult with an advanced solid tumor such as melanoma, head and neck, liver or kidney cancer.

Only a few counts were recorded for this clone. The J gene is TRBJ1-2, the V gene TRBV2; D uncertain. The CDR3 consists of 12 residues. The germline CDR1 and CDR2 sequences are SNHLY and FYNNEI. Between the trimmed V and J ends, which lost 7 bases and 0 bases, there was a span of 6 bases. CDR3 DNA sequence: TGTGCCAGCAAGCCAGCTAACTATGGCTACACCTTC. This translates into CASKPANYGYTF. Complete variable domain (other parts from reference TRBV2 and TRBJ1-2): EPEVTQTPSHQVTQMGQEVILRCVPISNHLYFYWYRQILGQKVEFLVSFYNNEISEKSEIFDDQFSVERPDGSNFTLKIRSTKLEDSAMYFCASKPANYGYTFGSGTRLTVV.

The gene calls are TRBV5-1 and TRBJ2-5; 12 bases are a match to TRBD2. Germline CDR1 and CDR2: SGHRS and YFSETQ. This CDR3 is 17 amino acids long. Losses at the gene ends were 0 bases for V and 4 bases for J; bases not matched to a gene: 7. CDR3 nucleotide sequence: TGCGCCAGCAGCTTGGTTATTGGACTAGCGGGGATAGAGACCCAGTACTTC. Translating it yields CASSLVIGLAGIETQYF.

This chain joins TRBV7-8 and TRBJ2-2; tentatively, D is TRBD2 (5 bases). The CDR3 runs 16 residues. Between the trimmed V and J ends, which lost 4 bases and 2 bases, there was a span of 14 bases. Germline CDR1 reads SGHVS; CDR2 reads FQNEAQ. CDR3 bases: TGTGCCAGCAGCTCATCGCGAGGGCTCAACACCGGGGAGCTGTTTTTT. This translates into CASSSSRGLNTGELFF.

The CDR3 protein is CASSSKIAGEQFF. The CDR3 DNA follows: TGTGCCAGCAGCTCAAAAATAGCGGGTGAGCAGTTCTTC. The chain is built from TRBV5-4 and TRBJ2-1, with 7 bases that match TRBD2. CDR1 and CDR2 from the germline V gene are SGHNT and YYREEE (reference sequence). V was clipped by 3 bases and J by 9 bases; unmatched bases: 6. The CDR3 extends over 13 amino acids.

With regard to this clone: The same CDR3 is also encoded by other DNA sequences in this sample. The genes are TRBV6-1 and TRBJ2-7; no reliable D call. The germline V gene has CDR1 MNHNS and CDR2 SASEGT. The CDR3 loop spans 11 amino acids. V was trimmed by 3 bases and J by 4 bases, leaving 4 bases between them. The CDR3 sequence is CASSEGYEQYF. The CDR3 coding sequence is TGTGCCAGCAGTGAGGGGTACGAGCAGTACTTC.

V gene TRBV28 combines with J gene TRBJ2-7; D is perhaps TRBD1 (5 bases). CDR3 size: 14 residues. V was shortened by 6 bases and J by 8 bases, with 20 bases between the two germline ends. Germline loops: CDR1 MDHEN, CDR2 SYDVKM. The DNA for the CDR3 is TGTGCCAGCAGCCTCGACAGATACTCTACGCAGCAGTACTTC. Protein product: CASSLDRYSTQQYF.

The chain employs TRBV10-1 and TRBJ2-7, with no clear D. The V end lost 0 bases, the J end lost 3 bases, and 9 bases lay between the germline ends. The germline V gene encodes CDR1 WNHNN and CDR2 SYGVQD (reference sequence). The CDR3 has 14 residues. The DNA of the CDR3 is TGCGCCAGCAGTGAGTCGCTGGGTAGCTACGAGCAGTACTTC. This sequence encodes CASSESLGSYEQYF.

The gene calls are TRBV18 and TRBJ2-3, with 9 bases fitting TRBD1. This CDR3 has 14 amino acids. The V gene end was trimmed by 8 bases and the J gene end by 1 base; junction bases not matched to a gene: 4. CDR1 KGHSH and CDR2 LQKENI come from the germline V gene. CDR3 in amino acids: CASRQGVGTDTQYF. CDR3 coding DNA: TGTGCCAGCCGACAGGGGGTCGGCACAGATACGCAGTATTTT.

As concerns this clone: Different DNA sequences within this sample yield the same CDR3. The V call is TRBV15, the J call TRBJ1-4, with D uncertain. CDR3 size: 12 residues. Germline V gene lookup returns CDR1 LNHNV and CDR2 YYDKDF (reference sequence). The V end was cut by 1 base, the J end by 7 bases, with 4 bases between. CDR3 amino acids: CATSRGGEKLFF. The CDR3 region has the DNA TGTGCCACCAGCAGAGGGGGTGAAAAACTGTTTTTT.

The chain links TRBV7-2 to TRBJ2-3; 12 bases are shared with TRBD2. Trimming removed 5 bases from V and 6 bases from J; junction bases left unmatched: 9. Germline V lookup: CDR1 SGHTA, CDR2 FQGNSA. CDR3 length equals 16 residues. The CDR3 reads CASSLGLAGPQDTQYF. The CDR3 nucleotides are TGTGCCAGCAGCCTCGGACTAGCGGGACCACAGGATACGCAGTATTTT.

This clone was found once. This chain links TRBV18 with TRBJ2-3; 7 bases are shared with TRBD1. Germline-derived CDR1 and CDR2 are KGHSH and LQKENI. The J segment lost 2 bases and the V segment lost 6 bases, leaving 8 bases of the junction unmatched. This CDR3 has 15 amino acids. CDR3 in DNA: TGTGCCAGCTCCCCAACAGGACAGGACACAGATACGCAGTATTTT. It translates to CASSPTGQDTDTQYF.

V usage is TRBV9 and J usage is TRBJ2-2; 8 nucleotides match TRBD1. CDR3 size: 13 residues. Germline V lookup: CDR1 SGDLS, CDR2 YYNGEE. The V gene end was trimmed by 5 bases and the J gene end by 7 bases; junction bases not matched to a gene: 4. The CDR3 reads CASRDRVDGELFF. CDR3 coding DNA: TGTGCCAGCAGGGACAGGGTGGACGGGGAGCTGTTTTTT.

This chain links TRBV30 with TRBJ1-4; D is perhaps TRBD1 (5 bases). CDR1 and CDR2 from the germline V gene are GTSNPN and SVGIG (reference sequence). The CDR3 covers 13 residues. The V gene lost 8 bases and the J gene lost 8 bases, with 18 bases spanning the gap. The CDR3 spells CAGTRSRVEKLFF. The CDR3 DNA sequence: TGTGCCGGGACCCGGAGCAGGGTGGAAAAACTGTTTTTT.

This chain links TRBV11-3 with TRBJ2-5; D gene uncertain. CDR1 is SGHNT and CDR2 is YENEEA in the germline V gene. The V and J ends lost 2 bases and 5 bases respectively, with 6 bases between them. The CDR3 spans 12 residues. DNA for the CDR3: TGTGCCAGCAGCTTAATCGGGGAGACCCAGTACTTC. Its protein product is CASSLIGETQYF.

This clone was observed a handful of times. The chain is built from TRBV6-6 and TRBJ2-7; tentatively, D is TRBD1 (6 bases). V was shortened by 8 bases and J by 2 bases, with 16 bases between the two germline ends. Germline CDR1 reads MNHNY; CDR2 reads SVGAGI (reference sequence). The CDR3 totals 14 residues. The CDR3 reads CASGTGIKTYEQYF. The CDR3 nucleotides read TGTGCCAGCGGAACAGGGATTAAGACCTACGAGCAGTACTTC.

This clone has only a few counts. The chain links TRBV2 to TRBJ1-5; D gene ambiguous. Trimming stripped 3 bases from V and 6 bases from J, with 12 bases between. This CDR3 contains 14 residues. Germline assignment: CDR1 SNHLY and CDR2 FYNNEI. This CDR3 is CASSDSLSPQPQHF. The CDR3, as DNA: TGTGCCAGCAGTGATTCGCTCTCCCCTCAGCCCCAGCATTTT.

The CDR3 nucleotides read TGTGCCAGCAGCTTGGCCGGGCAGAGGTACAATGAGCAGTTCTTC. Encoded protein: CASSLAGQRYNEQFF. The chain recombines TRBV5-6 with TRBJ2-1, with unresolved D. V lost 0 bases and J 4 bases, leaving 11 bases between the germline ends. This CDR3 contains 15 residues. Germline CDR1 and CDR2: SGHDT and YYEEEE. Supplemented by reference TRBV5-6 and TRBJ2-1, the full variable domain reads DAGVTQSPTHLIKTRGQQVTLRCSPKSGHDTVSWYQQALGQGPQFIFQYYEEEERQRGNFPDRFSGHQFPNYSSELNVNALLLGDSALYLCASSLAGQRYNEQFFGPGTRLTVL.

The J gene is TRBJ1-2, the V gene TRBV28; D not certain. CDR3 length equals 14 residues. Trimming removed 4 bases at V and 4 bases at J, with 13 bases between. Germline CDR1 MDHEN, CDR2 SYDVKM. The CDR3 DNA is TGTGCCAGCAGTTCCCCCGGATCCCGCTATGGCTACACCTTC. Amino acid sequence: CASSSPGSRYGYTF.

For the CDR3, the DNA is TGTGCCAGCAGTCCAGCGTGGGGGGCTGTCGCTGAAGCTTTCTTT. The encoded protein is CASSPAWGAVAEAFF. The chain couples TRBV28 to TRBJ1-1, with D maybe TRBD1 (6 bases). The CDR3 is made up of 15 amino acids. Per the germline V gene, CDR1 is MDHEN and CDR2 is SYDVKM. V shed 5 bases and J shed 6 bases, with 19 bases lying between them.

The chain links TRBV11-3 to TRBJ2-2, with TRBD1 identical over 8 bases. CDR1 is SGHNT, CDR2 YENEEA, per germline. This CDR3 is 15 amino acids long. The V and J ends lost 6 bases and 8 bases, in that order; junction bases with no gene match: 11. The CDR3 is CASRRTGLSRGELFF. In nucleotides, the CDR3 is TGTGCCAGCAGAAGGACAGGGCTTTCTAGGGGGGAGCTGTTTTTT.

The chain couples TRBV2 to TRBJ2-5; D is possibly TRBD1 (6 bases). The V and J ends lost 8 bases and 4 bases respectively, with 17 bases between them. This CDR3 comprises 14 residues. The germline gives CDR1 SNHLY, CDR2 FYNNEI. The CDR3 reads CASGRQTTGETQYF. DNA for the CDR3: TGTGCCAGCGGTCGACAGACGACAGGAGAGACCCAGTACTTC.

V and J are TRBV11-1 and TRBJ2-2; possibly TRBD2 for D (6 bases). The CDR3 has 16 residues. V lost 0 bases and J 1 base, leaving 9 bases between the germline ends. Germline V gene data show CDR1 as SGHAT and CDR2 as FQDESV (reference sequence). CDR3 DNA: TGTGCCAGCAGCTTAGCGGGAGGAGGGAACACCGGGGAGCTGTTTTTT. It translates to CASSLAGGGNTGELFF.

The V and J genes are TRBV5-1 and TRBJ2-1; 11 bases fit TRBD2. Germline-derived CDR1 and CDR2 are SGHRS and YFSETQ. V shed 4 bases and J 0 bases; nucleotides not matched to a gene: 6. The CDR3 has 17 residues. The CDR3 DNA reads TGCGCCAGCAGCACTAGCGGGAGACCTAGCTCCTACAATGAGCAGTTCTTC. Residues: CASSTSGRPSSYNEQFF.

The chain has TRBV28 and TRBJ2-7; 8 bases line up with TRBD2. CDR1 and CDR2 from the germline V gene are MDHEN and SYDVKM. V was clipped by 1 base and J by 5 bases; unmatched bases: 13. This CDR3 contains 17 residues. As DNA, the CDR3 is TGTGCCAGCAGTTTATTTCTAGGTGGGACTAGTGCCCACGAGCAGTACTTC. It translates to CASSLFLGGTSAHEQYF.

A single count supports this clone. The DNA of the CDR3 is TGCGCCAGCCGCCCGTCCCGGATGGGGGCCAACGTCCTGACTTTC. The encoded protein is CASRPSRMGANVLTF. The chain is built from TRBV5-1 and TRBJ2-6; D is ambiguous. CDR1 SGHRS and CDR2 YFSETQ come from the germline V gene. The CDR3 spans 15 residues. With 7 bases removed from V and 4 bases from J, the gap between germline ends came to 15 bases.

This rearrangement joins TRBV27 to TRBJ1-4, with 8 bases aligning to TRBD1. The CDR3 is made up of 15 amino acids. The V and J ends lost 2 bases and 7 bases, in that order; junction bases with no gene match: 6. CDR1 and CDR2 from the germline V gene are MNHEY and SMNVEV (reference sequence). The CDR3 DNA follows: TGTGCCAGCAGTTTAAGGACAGGGTTGGGTGAAAAACTGTTTTTT. Translating gives CASSLRTGLGEKLFF.

This chain uses TRBV4-1 with TRBJ1-1; D call uncertain. This CDR3 spans 13 amino acids. From germline, CDR1 is MGHRA and CDR2 YSYEKL. With 4 bases removed from V and 4 bases from J, the gap between germline ends came to 10 bases. DNA of the CDR3: TGCGCCAGCAGCCGACCTAAATCCACTGAAGCTTTCTTT. This encodes CASSRPKSTEAFF.

This chain connects TRBV7-9 to TRBJ1-2; 11 positions agree with TRBD1. This CDR3 has 17 residues. V was clipped by 5 bases and J by 4 bases; unmatched bases: 12. The germline V gene has CDR1 SEHNR and CDR2 FQNEAQ (reference sequence). The CDR3 loop is CASSPNAGTGGLYGYTF. In nucleotides, the CDR3 is TGTGCCAGCAGCCCTAATGCCGGGACAGGGGGACTCTATGGCTACACCTTC. Using reference TRBV7-9 and TRBJ1-2 for the parts outside the CDR3, the full variable domain is DTGVSQNPRHKITKRGQNVTFRCDPISEHNRLYWYRQTLGQGPEFLTYFQNEAQLEKSRLLSDRFSAERPKGSFSTLEIQRTEQGDSAMYLCASSPNAGTGGLYGYTFGSGTRLTVV.